The 22 T cell receptor beta chains below come from one sample, sequenced in a study of Ad26.COV2.S vaccination and SARS-CoV-2 variants. Sample treatment: roughly 19 received Ad26.COV2.S at low or high dose, single or two shots; 5 received placebo; per-sample allocation not given. Sampling took place 63 days after the first vaccine or placebo injection. Data came from immunoSEQ multiplex PCR; TCRdb stores just in-frame clones and leaves some out. Of about 400,000 clones listed, approximately 89% are singletons. The sample consisted of peripheral blood, taken in a trial of Ad26.COV2.S vaccine versus placebo. The receptors were sampled from a person aged 18-60 years who received the Ad26.COV2.S COVID-19 vaccine or a placebo.

This chain connects TRBV27 to TRBJ2-3; 14 bases match TRBD2. Trimming at V came to 1 base and at J to 8 bases, leaving 2 bases not matched to a gene. The V gene's germline CDR1 is MNHEY and CDR2 SMNVEV (reference sequence). The CDR3 is made up of 15 amino acids. In DNA, the CDR3 is TGTGCCAGCAGTTTATACGGACTAGCGGGAGGTACGCAGTATTTT. Amino acids: CASSLYGLAGGTQYF.

The chain has TRBV7-8 and TRBJ1-5, with D uncertain. Germline CDR1 and CDR2: SGHVS and FQNEAQ. V was cut by 1 base and J by 2 bases, with 9 bases left in between. This CDR3 comprises 15 residues. In DNA form, the CDR3 reads TGTGCCAGCAGCTTAGGGGTTCAGGGCAATCAGCCCCAGCATTTT. Residues: CASSLGVQGNQPQHF.

The V and J genes are TRBV4-2 and TRBJ2-3, with 12 nucleotides matching TRBD2. CDR1 is LGHNA and CDR2 is YNFKEQ in the germline V gene. The CDR3 covers 16 residues. Unmatched junction bases numbered 5, after V lost 4 bases and J lost 3 bases. The CDR3 bases are TGTGCCAGCAGCCGAGAACTAGCGGGAGGAACAGATACGCAGTATTTT. This gives the protein CASSRELAGGTDTQYF.

The chain has TRBV21-1 and TRBJ1-2; the table calls TRBD1, which could not be checked here. TRBV21-1 is termed a pseudogene. CDR3 length: 16 amino acids. The DNA of the CDR3 is TGTGCCAGCAGCAAAGTAGTAAGTCGTCAGGGGAATGGCTACACCTTC. Protein sequence: CASSKVVSRQGNGYTF.

This chain links TRBV5-1 with TRBJ2-7; TRBD2 aligns across 10 bases. Per the germline V gene, CDR1 is SGHRS and CDR2 is YFSETQ. The trim removed 4 bases at V and 4 bases at J, leaving 5 bases unmatched. This CDR3 has 14 amino acids. The CDR3 DNA is TGCGCCAGCAGCCAGACTAGCGGGTCTTACGAGCAGTACTTC. This sequence encodes CASSQTSGSYEQYF.

This clone was observed a single time. The chain is built from TRBV2 and TRBJ2-5; D is unclear. The V and J ends lost 8 bases and 0 bases respectively, with 13 bases between them. Looked up from germline, CDR1 is SNHLY and CDR2 is FYNNEI. This CDR3 has 14 amino acids. CDR3: CASSFRADQETQYF. CDR3 DNA sequence: TGTGCCAGCTCCTTTAGGGCGGACCAAGAGACCCAGTACTTC.

This chain connects TRBV13 to TRBJ2-2, with a weak D call TRBD1 (6 bases). The ends were cut back, 8 bases at V and 5 bases at J, with 12 bases in the middle. The CDR3 is made up of 13 amino acids. Looked up from germline, CDR1 is PRHDT and CDR2 is FYEKMQ (reference sequence). CDR3 protein: CASRDTGTGELFF. The CDR3 DNA follows: TGTGCCAGCCGGGACACGGGGACCGGGGAGCTGTTTTTT.

This chain links TRBV7-9 with TRBJ2-5, with D maybe TRBD1 (6 bases). V lost 1 base to trimming and J lost 4 bases, with 10 bases between them. The CDR3 runs to 14 residues. In germline, CDR1 is SEHNR, CDR2 FQNEAQ (reference sequence). CDR3 in amino acids: CASSLVWGRETQYF. CDR3 DNA sequence: TGTGCCAGCAGCTTAGTTTGGGGGCGAGAGACCCAGTACTTC. The whole variable domain, filled in from reference TRBV7-9 and TRBJ2-5, reads DTGVSQNPRHKITKRGQNVTFRCDPISEHNRLYWYRQTLGQGPEFLTYFQNEAQLEKSRLLSDRFSAERPKGSFSTLEIQRTEQGDSAMYLCASSLVWGRETQYFGPGTRLLVL.

This sequence joins TRBV24-1 and TRBJ2-1, with TRBD1 matching 10 bases. CDR1 and CDR2 (germline): KGHDR, SFDVKD. The CDR3 spans 16 residues. The ends lost 4 bases at V and 9 bases at J; junction bases unmatched: 11. Here the CDR3 reads CATSDPGTGASGEQFF. CDR3 in DNA: TGTGCCACCAGTGACCCCGGGACAGGGGCCTCCGGTGAGCAGTTCTTC.

This clone is a singleton in its sample. The rearrangement uses TRBV2 and TRBJ1-3; no clear D gene. The CDR3 runs to 14 residues. V lost 3 bases to trimming and J lost 1 base, with 7 bases between them. Per the germline V gene, CDR1 is SNHLY and CDR2 is FYNNEI. In DNA, the CDR3 is TGTGCCAGCAGTGATTACAGATCTGGAAACACCATATATTTT. This translates into CASSDYRSGNTIYF. Complete variable domain (other parts from reference TRBV2 and TRBJ1-3): EPEVTQTPSHQVTQMGQEVILRCVPISNHLYFYWYRQILGQKVEFLVSFYNNEISEKSEIFDDQFSVERPDGSNFTLKIRSTKLEDSAMYFCASSDYRSGNTIYFGEGSWLTVV.

Here the CDR3 DNA reads TGTGCCTGGACCCCAGGGGGGGCCCTGAACGAGCAGTACTTC. This codes for CAWTPGGALNEQYF. This chain connects TRBV30 to TRBJ2-7; TRBD1 or TRBD2 may be the D gene (7 bases each). CDR3 length equals 14 residues. Germline CDR1 is GTSNPN and CDR2 is SVGIG (reference sequence). The V gene lost 4 bases and the J gene lost 5 bases, with 18 bases spanning the gap.

This chain links TRBV5-1 with TRBJ1-6; unclear D gene. Trimming left V 0 bases short and J 8 bases short, with 12 bases between. Germline values: CDR1 SGHRS, CDR2 YFSETQ. The CDR3 covers 15 residues. The CDR3 DNA sequence: TGCGCCAGCAGCTTGGCGGGCAATCGTTATTCACCCCTCCACTTT. Its translation: CASSLAGNRYSPLHF.

This rearrangement joins TRBV5-6 to TRBJ2-7; tentatively, D is TRBD2 (6 bases). V was cut by 2 bases and J by 1 base, with 10 bases left in between. This CDR3 region has 14 residues. CDR1 and CDR2 from the germline V gene are SGHDT and YYEEEE. CDR3 in amino acids: CASSFPGGSYEQYF. CDR3 DNA sequence: TGTGCCAGCAGCTTCCCCGGGGGATCCTACGAGCAGTACTTC. The variable domain in full, completed from reference TRBV5-6 and TRBJ2-7, reads DAGVTQSPTHLIKTRGQQVTLRCSPKSGHDTVSWYQQALGQGPQFIFQYYEEEERQRGNFPDRFSGHQFPNYSSELNVNALLLGDSALYLCASSFPGGSYEQYFGPGTRLTVT.

This sequence joins TRBV2 and TRBJ1-2, with D perhaps TRBD1 (5 bases). V was trimmed by 6 bases and J by 1 base, leaving 15 bases between them. The CDR3 length is 15 residues. CDR1 and CDR2 from the germline V gene are SNHLY and FYNNEI. DNA of the CDR3: TGTGCCAGCAGGAACAGGACCCACCTTAACTATGGCTACACCTTC. Amino acid sequence: CASRNRTHLNYGYTF.

The chain employs TRBV7-8 and TRBJ1-1; no clear D gene. CDR1 and CDR2 from the germline V gene are SGHVS and FQNEAQ. The CDR3 is 14 residues long. V was clipped by 1 base and J by 3 bases, with 9 bases between them. As DNA, the CDR3 is TGTGCCAGCAGCTTAGTTAGCAAATACACTGAAGCTTTCTTT. This gives the protein CASSLVSKYTEAFF.

The chain employs TRBV25-1 and TRBJ2-2; TRBD2 might be the D (6 bases). V lost 4 bases, J lost 5 bases, and 11 bases lay in between. CDR1 and CDR2 from the germline V gene are MGHDK and SYGVNS. There are 14 residues in the CDR3. CDR3 sequence: CASSVLAGTGELFF. In DNA form, the CDR3 reads TGTGCCAGCAGTGTACTAGCAGGGACCGGGGAGCTGTTTTTT.

The V call is TRBV5-1, the J call TRBJ1-2; 7 nucleotides agree with TRBD1. Germline values: CDR1 SGHRS, CDR2 YFSETQ. This CDR3 is built from 14 residues. V lost 4 bases and J lost 3; bases outside the gene matches: 6. Here the CDR3 reads CASSLDRRDYGYTF. CDR3 coding DNA: TGCGCCAGCAGCCTGGACAGGCGGGACTATGGCTACACCTTC.

The CDR3 spells CASSFGTGYEQYF. CDR3 bases: TGTGCCAGCAGCTTCGGAACAGGGTACGAGCAGTACTTC. The chain uses TRBV5-6 and TRBJ2-7; tentatively, D is TRBD1 (6 bases). V was pared by 2 bases and J by 4 bases, with 10 bases between. Germline CDR1 SGHDT, CDR2 YYEEEE. The CDR3 sequence is 13 residues long. Full variable domain (remainder filled in from reference TRBV5-6 and TRBJ2-7): DAGVTQSPTHLIKTRGQQVTLRCSPKSGHDTVSWYQQALGQGPQFIFQYYEEEERQRGNFPDRFSGHQFPNYSSELNVNALLLGDSALYLCASSFGTGYEQYFGPGTRLTVT.

The chain recombines TRBV3-1 (or the pseudogene TRBV3-2) with TRBJ2-7; 10 nucleotides align to TRBD2. The V and J ends lost 10 bases and 6 bases, in that order; junction bases with no gene match: 9. The CDR3 spans 13 residues. Germline V gene data show CDR1 as LGHDT and CDR2 as YNNKEL (reference sequence). Written as DNA, the CDR3 is TGTGCCAAACGGGGGACTAGCGAACCCGAGCAGTACTTC. It is translated as CAKRGTSEPEQYF.

The sample holds a few counts of this clone. V and J are TRBV6-5 and TRBJ2-7; D perhaps matches TRBD1 (6 bases). The CDR3 spans 15 residues. Trimming left V 7 bases short and J 4 bases short, with 20 bases between. The germline gives CDR1 MNHEY, CDR2 SVGAGI. CDR3 protein: CASIAGTTIFYEQYF. Written as DNA, the CDR3 is TGTGCCAGCATCGCAGGGACAACAATCTTTTACGAGCAGTACTTC.

The rearrangement links TRBV4-2 to TRBJ2-1; 8 bases line up with TRBD2. CDR1 and CDR2 (germline): LGHNA, YNFKEQ. The CDR3 extends over 18 amino acids. With V trimmed by 0 bases and J by 2 bases, 9 bases remained unmatched. CDR3 sequence reads: CASSQDSPSGGTYNEQFF. In DNA form, the CDR3 reads TGTGCCAGCAGCCAAGATAGTCCAAGCGGGGGAACCTACAATGAGCAGTTCTTC.

The sample holds one count of this clone. The gene calls are TRBV7-9 and TRBJ2-5; a weak D match, TRBD1 (6 bases). The germline CDR1 and CDR2 sequences are SEHNR and FQNEAQ (reference sequence). The CDR3 is made up of 14 amino acids. Between the trimmed V and J ends, which lost 5 bases and 4 bases, there was a span of 14 bases. CDR3 sequence: CASSNTGFGETQYF. The CDR3 nucleotides read TGTGCCAGCAGCAATACAGGGTTTGGAGAGACCCAGTACTTC.